Below are 19 T cell receptor beta chains sequenced from a single sample in a study of response to subunit inactivated influenza vaccine. TCRdb recomputed calls from the RT-PCR reads with MiXCR, one row per CDR3 protein. Of more than 550,000 distinct CDR3 sequences in the sample, roughly 10% were seen once. Here the sequenced sample was PBMCs from blood, taken on the day of vaccination. The receptors come from a man in his forties or fifties who received an inactivated influenza vaccine.

The V gene is TRBV11-2, the J gene TRBJ2-5, with D maybe TRBD1 (5 bases). The CDR3 sequence is 16 residues long. Germline-derived CDR1 and CDR2 are SGHAT and FQNNGV. With 1 base removed from V and 5 bases from J, the gap between germline ends came to 17 bases. CDR3 sequence: CASSLAPRQSRETQYF. DNA of the CDR3: TGTGCCAGCAGCTTAGCCCCCCGACAGTCCAGGGAGACCCAGTACTTC.

This clonotype was observed at least ten times. The V and J genes are TRBV5-1 and TRBJ1-1; no clear D gene. CDR3 size: 14 residues. Trimming removed 0 bases at V and 1 base at J, with 7 bases between. Germline V lookup: CDR1 SGHRS, CDR2 YFSETQ. The CDR3 protein is CASSLGPGNTEAFF. For the CDR3, the DNA is TGCGCCAGCAGCTTGGGTCCTGGGAACACTGAAGCTTTCTTT.

The rearrangement uses TRBV6-5 and TRBJ2-7, with 9 positions matching TRBD1. Germline V gene sequence: CDR1 MNHEY, CDR2 SVGAGI. CDR3 length: 16 residues. The V and J ends lost 0 bases and 0 bases, in that order; junction bases with no gene match: 3. CDR3 sequence reads: CASSYSKGQGSYEQYF. In DNA, the CDR3 is TGTGCCAGCAGTTACTCGAAGGGACAGGGCTCCTACGAGCAGTACTTC.

In this sample, this clonotype turned up a few times. A read error may explain this, as a much larger clone is one base away. The chain links TRBV12-3 or TRBV12-4 to TRBJ1-4; TRBD1 might be the D (6 bases). Trimming took off 4 bases at V and 0 bases at J, with 6 bases between the two ends. This CDR3 region has 14 residues. CDR3 sequence (DNA): TGTGCCAGCAGTTGGACAGCAACTAATGAAAAACTGTTTTTT. Protein product: CASSWTATNEKLFF.

CDR3 nucleotides: TGTGCCAGTAGTACCGGGACTAGGTCCGGGGAGCTGTTTTTT. Its translation is CASSTGTRSGELFF. This sequence joins TRBV19 and TRBJ2-2, with 8 bases fitting TRBD2. The germline V gene has CDR1 LNHDA and CDR2 SQIVND (reference sequence). J gave up 6 bases and V 4 bases, and 4 bases lay outside the gene matches. The CDR3 extends over 14 amino acids.

The gene calls are TRBV11-3 and TRBJ2-1; D possibly uses TRBD1 or TRBD2 (5 bases each). CDR1 and CDR2 (germline): SGHNT, YENEEA. V was clipped by 1 base and J by 6 bases, with 13 bases between them. CDR3 size: 15 residues. The CDR3 bases are TGTGCCAGCAGCTTAGGGGGGAGAGGGGCCAATGAGCAGTTCTTC. As protein: CASSLGGRGANEQFF.

J is TRBJ2-2 and V is TRBV30; D remains ambiguous. V was cut by 5 bases and J by 1 base, with 11 bases left in between. This CDR3 comprises 14 residues. The germline V gene encodes CDR1 GTSNPN and CDR2 SVGIG (reference sequence). The CDR3 DNA sequence: TGTGCCTGGGCTCGGGCAGTGAACACCGGGGAGCTGTTTTTT. Its translation is CAWARAVNTGELFF.

V is TRBV2 and J is TRBJ1-4; the D is unclear. CDR1 is SNHLY, CDR2 FYNNEI, per germline. This CDR3 has 12 residues. V was pared by 9 bases and J by 0 bases, with 5 bases between. The CDR3 nucleotides read TGTGCCAGACGGACAACTAATGAAAAACTGTTTTTT. Protein: CARRTTNEKLFF. The full variable domain, with the rest looked up from reference TRBV2 and TRBJ1-4, is EPEVTQTPSHQVTQMGQEVILRCVPISNHLYFYWYRQILGQKVEFLVSFYNNEISEKSEIFDDQFSVERPDGSNFTLKIRSTKLEDSAMYFCARRTTNEKLFFGSGTQLSVL.

This chain uses TRBV10-3 with TRBJ2-5; TRBD1 aligns across 10 bases. CDR3 length: 15 amino acids. The V and J ends lost 3 bases and 3 bases, in that order; junction bases with no gene match: 4. Germline-derived CDR1 and CDR2 are ENHRY and SYGVKD. The CDR3 spells CAISEPGQGEETQYF. The CDR3 nucleotides read TGTGCCATCAGTGAACCTGGACAGGGGGAAGAGACCCAGTACTTC.

This clonotype showed up many times. The CDR3 protein is CSARVQGRTGELFF. The CDR3 DNA sequence: TGCAGTGCTAGAGTGCAGGGACGGACCGGGGAGCTGTTTTTT. The chain has TRBV20-1 and TRBJ2-2; D could derive from TRBD1 or TRBD2 (5 bases each). This CDR3 is 14 amino acids long. V was pared by 1 base and J by 5 bases, with 11 bases between. Looked up from germline, CDR1 is DFQATT and CDR2 is SNEGSKA (reference sequence).

The sample holds a few counts of this clonotype. The V and J genes are TRBV7-3 and TRBJ2-6; D perhaps matches TRBD1 (6 bases). Germline V gene sequence: CDR1 SGHTA, CDR2 FQGTGA. The V end lost 0 bases, the J end lost 2 bases, and 17 bases lay between the germline ends. The CDR3 loop spans 19 amino acids. The CDR3 sequence: CASSLTGRPTGPGANVLTF. Written as DNA, the CDR3 is TGTGCCAGCAGCTTAACAGGACGACCAACAGGGCCTGGGGCCAACGTCCTGACTTTC.

There are a few counts of this clonotype. The chain links TRBV12-3 or TRBV12-4 to TRBJ2-4; D remains ambiguous. The CDR3 has 12 residues. V lost 3 bases and J 6 bases, leaving 6 bases between the germline ends. The DNA for the CDR3 is TGTGCCAGCAGTTTGGTCAGAAACATTCAGTACTTC. As protein: CASSLVRNIQYF.

This clonotype was seen a single time. The chain joins TRBV9 to TRBJ2-2; the D gene is possibly TRBD2 (6 bases). The CDR3 runs to 18 residues. The V end was cut by 4 bases, the J end by 7 bases, with 26 bases between. The germline V gene encodes CDR1 SGDLS and CDR2 YYNGEE. The chain's CDR3 is CASSTRGSGLLRGGELFF. CDR3 bases: TGTGCCAGCAGCACCCGCGGTAGCGGCCTCCTCCGGGGCGGGGAGCTGTTTTTT.

The chain employs TRBV12-3 or TRBV12-4 and TRBJ1-2; a weak D match, TRBD1 (5 bases). Trimming stripped 5 bases from V and 2 bases from J, with 18 bases between. This CDR3 spans 16 amino acids. This chain's CDR3 is CASSLRSTELNYGYTF. Here the CDR3 DNA reads TGTGCCAGCAGTCTCCGGTCGACAGAACTCAACTATGGCTACACCTTC.

The J gene is TRBJ2-2, the V gene TRBV12-3 or TRBV12-4; TRBD1 is a possible D gene (5 bases). V dropped 6 bases and J dropped 4 bases, with 9 bases sitting between them. This CDR3 has 13 residues. CDR3 sequence (DNA): TGTGCCAGCAGCAGACAGCCCACCGGGGAGCTGTTTTTT. Its protein is CASSRQPTGELFF.

V and J are TRBV20-1 and TRBJ2-7; D call uncertain. Trimming stripped 0 bases from V and 4 bases from J, with 10 bases between. CDR3 length: 13 amino acids. Germline-derived CDR1 and CDR2 are DFQATT and SNEGSKA (reference sequence). The CDR3 region is CSARDGMRYEQYF. Here the CDR3 DNA reads TGCAGTGCTAGAGATGGGATGCGATACGAGCAGTACTTC.

This clonotype was recorded a few times. V and J are TRBV13 and TRBJ1-1; no definite D call. CDR1 is PRHDT, CDR2 FYEKMQ, per germline (reference sequence). The CDR3 is 16 residues long. The V and J ends lost 2 bases and 0 bases respectively, with 13 bases between them. CDR3 DNA sequence: TGTGCCAGCAGCTTAAATTGGGAAACGGTGAACACTGAAGCTTTCTTT. Its translation is CASSLNWETVNTEAFF.

This rearrangement joins TRBV27 to TRBJ2-7; 7 nucleotides match TRBD1. The germline V gene encodes CDR1 MNHEY and CDR2 SMNVEV (reference sequence). This CDR3 comprises 14 residues. Losses at the gene ends were 5 bases for V and 3 bases for J; bases not matched to a gene: 7. CDR3 amino acids: CASSTLDRNYEQYF. The DNA of the CDR3 is TGTGCCAGCAGTACATTGGACAGGAACTACGAGCAGTACTTC.

In its sample, this clonotype was seen many times. This chain links TRBV12-3 or TRBV12-4 with TRBJ2-7; D is unresolved. This CDR3 region has 13 residues. The V end was cut by 0 bases, the J end by 2 bases, with 5 bases between. The CDR3 here is CASSLAATYEQYF. DNA of the CDR3: TGTGCCAGCAGTTTAGCGGCAACCTACGAGCAGTACTTC.